This T cell receptor (beta chain) is drawn from a study of T cells expressing NK-cell markers. Study summary: Sequenced donors, eight in total, included seven who were HCMV-seropositive and one who was seronegative.

TCRdb reprocessed the 5' RACE reads and keeps a single row for each CDR3 protein, giving no DNA. This table holds 150,000 to 200,000 distinct CDR3 sequences. The CDR3 runs 15 residues. Looked up from germline, CDR1 is DFQATT and CDR2 is SNEGSKA (reference sequence). This clonotype was sampled from a woman between 18 and 70 years old in good health. The material sequenced was blood T cells: a sorted CD56 or NKG2C T cell subset, CD4+ or CD8+ T cells, or bulk PBMC T cells (not recorded which). V is TRBV20-1 and J is TRBJ2-3; lacking DNA, the TRBD2 call made by TCRdb goes unchecked. CDR3 sequence reads: CSAGLDGVGTDTQYF.